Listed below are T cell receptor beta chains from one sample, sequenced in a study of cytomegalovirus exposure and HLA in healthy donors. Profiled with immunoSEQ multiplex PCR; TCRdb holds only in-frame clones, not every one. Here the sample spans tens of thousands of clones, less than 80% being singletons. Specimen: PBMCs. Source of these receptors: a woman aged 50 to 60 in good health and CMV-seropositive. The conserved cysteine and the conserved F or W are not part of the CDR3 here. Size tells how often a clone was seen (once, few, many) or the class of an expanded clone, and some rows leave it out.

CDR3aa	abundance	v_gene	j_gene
ATSSGRQGFTDTQY	NA	TRBV15	TRBJ2-3
ASSFSAGAISYEQY	once	TRBV27	TRBJ2-7
ASTGGHEQY	NA	TRBV27	TRBJ2-7
ASSSTSGGFYEQF	few	TRBV7-9	TRBJ2-1
ASSQSATADDKDGYT	NA	TRBV16	TRBJ1-2
ASSEVTGQGSYEQY	NA	TRBV7-2	TRBJ2-7
ASSSAPGQGGNTGELF	few	TRBV7-7	TRBJ2-2
ASFSNPGQGNYGYT	NA	TRBV30	TRBJ1-2
ASSGDFNTEAF	few	TRBV2	TRBJ1-1
ASSPMTGANTGELF	NA	TRBV4-3	TRBJ2-2
ASSEEAGPQPQH	NA	TRBV2	TRBJ1-5
ASSLPGSFYGYT	few	TRBV7-2	TRBJ1-2
AISEPTGTGESPLH	NA	TRBV10-3	TRBJ1-6
ASSIEGSSYNEQF	NA	TRBV19	TRBJ2-1
ASSLTGEAF	NA	TRBV7-9	TRBJ1-1
ASNLPGTSGGNEQF	once	TRBV19	TRBJ2-1
ASSPSEETQY	NA	TRBV11-1	TRBJ2-5
ASSLSGAGETQY	NA	TRBV7-3	TRBJ2-5
ATTPRDTEKLF	NA	TRBV19	TRBJ1-4
ASSPGLAETQY	NA	TRBV5-1	TRBJ2-5
ASSLGGVDQPQH	NA	TRBV27	TRBJ1-5
ASSQLTGNLYEQY	NA	TRBV14	TRBJ2-7
ASSLGPRGVDTEAF	NA	TRBV7-6	TRBJ1-1
ASSLPRVMRAETQY	NA	TRBV5-6	TRBJ2-5
ASSSGGLY	NA	TRBV6-5	TRBJ1-2
ASSVEGGGASRGTGELF	once	TRBV9	TRBJ2-2
ASSYRDRVLLYGYT	few	TRBV13	TRBJ1-2
ASSFSHPTSGHVTDTQY	NA	TRBV5-1	TRBJ2-3
ASSLYGGAGELF	NA	TRBV28	TRBJ2-2
ASSGSWGTNYGYT	few	TRBV28	TRBJ1-2
ASSYVAGGATDTQY	few	TRBV7-8	TRBJ2-3